This TCR beta chain was obtained from a study of cytomegalovirus exposure and HLA in healthy donors. Looking at the study overall: Drawn from HLA-typed donors, 65 million to 100 million unique TCRs were held in an early data release. Regarding the study as a whole: A later analysis showed TCR association rates differing by HLA locus, peaking at DRB1 and lowest at HLA-C.

Both 60 Vbeta primers and 13 Jbeta primers went into the PCR. Here immunoSEQ multiplex PCR was the method, and the copy in TCRdb shows in-frame clones only, minus some. Among around 82,000 clones listed, 78% were seen once. As to this clone: Its antigen is as yet unknown.

V lost 1 base and J 3 bases, leaving 12 bases between the germline ends. CDR3 length: 15 amino acids. In germline, CDR1 is MGHDK, CDR2 SYGVNS. The rearrangement joins TRBV25-1 to TRBJ1-1; D possibly corresponds to TRBD1 (6 bases). Material: PBMCs. The TCR originated in a male donor in good health and CMV-seropositive. CDR3 loop: CASSELGAGDTEAFF. CDR3 nucleotide sequence: TGTGCCAGCAGTGAATTGGGGGCAGGGGACACTGAAGCTTTCTTT.